The 27 T cell receptor beta chains reported below all come from one sample, sequenced in a study of blood T cell repertoires in COVID-19. Method: immunoSEQ multiplex PCR; TCRdb's copy keeps in-frame clones and lacks some. Altogether 250,000 to 300,000 clones are present, around 86% being singletons, with the ten largest covering around 2.9%. Sample: peripheral blood. The receptors here all came from a woman aged 55-69 years with active or convalescent COVID-19.

This chain connects TRBV6-2 or TRBV6-3 to TRBJ1-5; 7 positions match TRBD1. The trim removed 2 bases at V and 0 bases at J, leaving 4 bases unmatched. CDR3 length: 16 residues. CDR1 and CDR2 (germline): MNHEY, SVGEGT. The CDR3 sequence is CASSYGTAISNQPQHF. For the CDR3, the DNA is TGTGCCAGCAGTTACGGGACAGCAATTAGCAATCAGCCCCAGCATTTT.

The rearrangement links TRBV7-3 to TRBJ1-2; D perhaps matches TRBD1 (6 bases). Trimming took off 5 bases at V and 4 bases at J, with 14 bases between the two ends. Germline-derived CDR1 and CDR2 are SGHTA and FQGTGA. The CDR3 loop spans 14 amino acids. DNA of the CDR3: TGTGCCAGCAGCCCCAGGGGCGGAGGCTATGGCTACACCTTC. This translates into CASSPRGGGYGYTF.

The chain combines TRBV5-4 with TRBJ2-3; a weak D match, TRBD2 (5 bases). The CDR3 loop spans 16 amino acids. V was trimmed by 0 bases and J by 0 bases, leaving 11 bases between them. The germline CDR1 and CDR2 sequences are SGHNT and YYREEE (reference sequence). CDR3 in amino acids: CASSLATRTSTDTQYF. The CDR3 nucleotides are TGTGCCAGCAGCTTGGCCACCCGGACTAGCACAGATACGCAGTATTTT.

This clone was detected once. The J gene is TRBJ2-7, the V gene TRBV12-3 or TRBV12-4; no clear D gene. Trimming removed 2 bases at V and 6 bases at J, with 5 bases between. The CDR3 is 11 residues long. This chain's CDR3 is CASSLRGEQYF. In DNA form, the CDR3 reads TGTGCCAGCAGTTTACGAGGCGAGCAGTACTTC.

The chain recombines TRBV6-5 with TRBJ1-1; 10 bases map to TRBD1. CDR1 MNHEY and CDR2 SVGAGI come from the germline V gene. The trim removed 6 bases at V and 3 bases at J, leaving 4 bases unmatched. The CDR3 is 14 amino acids. CDR3 nucleotides: TGTGCCAGCAGGGGGACAGGGGCTGACACTGAAGCTTTCTTT. Its translation is CASRGTGADTEAFF.

V gene TRBV5-1 combines with J gene TRBJ2-2; D is ambiguous. Trimming left V 5 bases short and J 1 base short, with 9 bases between. Germline CDR1 SGHRS, CDR2 YFSETQ. The CDR3 is 14 residues long. CDR3 DNA: TGCGCCAGCAGTCTGGGCAGGAACACCGGGGAGCTGTTTTTT. Protein sequence: CASSLGRNTGELFF. The whole variable domain, remainder taken from reference TRBV5-1 and TRBJ2-2, is KAGVTQTPRYLIKTRGQQVTLSCSPISGHRSVSWYQQTPGQGLQFLFEYFSETQRNKGNFPGRFSGRQFSNSRSEMNVSTLELGDSALYLCASSLGRNTGELFFGEGSRLTVL.

The chain combines TRBV3-1 (or the pseudogene TRBV3-2) with TRBJ2-7, with TRBD2 as a possible D gene (5 bases). CDR1 and CDR2 (germline): LGHDT, YNNKEL (reference sequence). V lost 0 bases and J lost 7, with 13 bases in between. This CDR3 has 14 amino acids. CDR3 nucleotides: TGTGCCAGCAGCCAAGATTCGCGGGTGAGTGAGCAGTACTTC. This sequence encodes CASSQDSRVSEQYF.

The V call is TRBV4-2, the J call TRBJ1-2, with unresolved D. V lost 2 bases, J lost 1 base, and 20 bases lay in between. Germline values: CDR1 LGHNA, CDR2 YNFKEQ. The CDR3 totals 18 residues. The CDR3 coding sequence is TGTGCCAGCAGCCAAAATCCCCCGACCACAGCACTTAACTATGGCTACACCTTC. Translation: CASSQNPPTTALNYGYTF.

The chain combines TRBV4-2 with TRBJ2-1; 12 nucleotides align to TRBD2. CDR3 size: 17 residues. The germline V gene has CDR1 LGHNA and CDR2 YNFKEQ. With 3 bases clipped from V and 2 bases from J, the junction kept 5 bases outside the gene matches. The CDR3 here is CASSQYLAGGAYNEQFF. The CDR3 DNA is TGTGCCAGCAGCCAGTACCTAGCGGGGGGGGCCTACAATGAGCAGTTCTTC.

This clone was counted a few times. This chain joins TRBV6-1 and TRBJ1-1; 7 nucleotides agree with TRBD1. The CDR3 loop spans 13 amino acids. Trimming at V came to 4 bases and at J to 5 bases, leaving 4 bases not matched to a gene. Germline-derived CDR1 and CDR2 are MNHNS and SASEGT. The DNA for the CDR3 is TGTGCCAGCAGTGGCCCGGGACAGACTGAAGCTTTCTTT. As protein: CASSGPGQTEAFF.

V gene TRBV7-8 combines with J gene TRBJ1-4, with TRBD1 as a possible D gene (5 bases). V gave up 5 bases and J gave up 12 bases, with 16 bases separating them. Per the germline V gene, CDR1 is SGHVS and CDR2 is FQNEAQ. The CDR3 totals 13 residues. The chain's CDR3 is CASSLLQGNQLFF. The CDR3 bases are TGTGCCAGCAGCCTCCTTCAGGGAAACCAACTGTTTTTT. Variable domain in full (rest from reference TRBV7-8 and TRBJ1-4): GAGVSQSPRYKVAKRGQDVALRCDPISGHVSLFWYQQALGQGPEFLTYFQNEAQLDKSGLPSDRFFAERPEGSVSTLKIQRTQQEDSAVYLCASSLLQGNQLFFGSGTQLSVL.

This chain joins TRBV4-1 and TRBJ2-1; the match to TRBD2 covers 9 bases. The CDR3 totals 17 residues. V was pared by 1 base and J by 4 bases, with 8 bases of the junction left unmatched. CDR1 MGHRA and CDR2 YSYEKL come from the germline V gene. CDR3 protein: CASSQATVTSGYNEQFF. Written as DNA, the CDR3 is TGCGCCAGCAGCCAAGCAACGGTGACTAGCGGATACAATGAGCAGTTCTTC.

The gene calls are TRBV13 and TRBJ1-2, with a possible D match to TRBD1 (5 bases). CDR1 is PRHDT and CDR2 is FYEKMQ in the germline V gene (reference sequence). The V and J ends lost 7 bases and 8 bases respectively, with 14 bases between them. CDR3 length: 12 amino acids. Written as DNA, the CDR3 is TGTGCCAGCAACCCTGTGCGGGGCGGCTACACCTTC. Amino acids: CASNPVRGGYTF. Full variable domain (missing parts from reference TRBV13 and TRBJ1-2): AAGVIQSPRHLIKEKRETATLKCYPIPRHDTVYWYQQGPGQDPQFLISFYEKMQSDKGSIPDRFSAQQFSDYHSELNMSSLELGDSALYFCASNPVRGGYTFGSGTRLTVV.

CDR3 DNA sequence: TGTGCCAGCAGCTCTCGACGGGCCGGGGAGCTGTTTTTT. Amino acids: CASSSRRAGELFF. The chain joins TRBV7-9 to TRBJ2-2; D gene ambiguous. V lost 4 bases to trimming and J lost 6 bases, with 9 bases between them. The CDR3 sequence is 13 residues long. CDR1 and CDR2 (germline): SEHNR, FQNEAQ (reference sequence).

The chain couples TRBV25-1 to TRBJ2-7; 7 bases line up with TRBD1. The V gene's germline CDR1 is MGHDK and CDR2 SYGVNS. The J segment lost 2 bases and the V segment lost 6 bases, leaving 4 bases of the junction unmatched. This CDR3 is 13 amino acids long. This CDR3 is CASSRGYPYEQYF. Written as DNA, the CDR3 is TGTGCCAGCAGCAGGGGGTATCCCTACGAGCAGTACTTC.

V and J are TRBV5-1 and TRBJ1-2; 8 nucleotides match TRBD1. The trim removed 5 bases at V and 1 base at J, leaving 13 bases unmatched. The length of the CDR3 is 17 residues. Per germline, CDR1 SGHRS and CDR2 YFSETQ. The CDR3 loop reads CASRVGDRRSFNYGYTF. As DNA, the CDR3 is TGCGCCAGCAGAGTAGGGGACAGGCGCTCCTTTAACTATGGCTACACCTTC.

With regard to this clone: Distinct nucleotide sequences in the sample also encode this CDR3. The chain recombines TRBV5-1 with TRBJ1-1, with D perhaps TRBD1 (5 bases). The CDR3 runs 13 residues. Trimming cost V 2 bases and J 4 bases, with 9 bases left between them. The germline V gene encodes CDR1 SGHRS and CDR2 YFSETQ. Here the CDR3 reads CASSLRGSTEAFF. The CDR3 region has the DNA TGCGCCAGCAGCTTACGGGGGAGCACTGAAGCTTTCTTT.

The chain uses TRBV7-2 and TRBJ1-2; 8 nucleotides line up with TRBD1. Germline lookup yields CDR1 SGHTA and CDR2 FQGNSA. V lost 5 bases, J lost 7 bases, and 9 bases stayed unmatched. This CDR3 spans 14 amino acids. Written as DNA, the CDR3 is TGTGCCAGCAGCCTCTACAGGGGGACGGGTGGCTACACCTTC. Translating it yields CASSLYRGTGGYTF.

The gene calls are TRBV4-2 and TRBJ2-5; the match to TRBD2 covers 8 bases. The CDR3 loop spans 15 amino acids. V was pared by 1 base and J by 2 bases, with 3 bases of the junction left unmatched. In germline, CDR1 is LGHNA, CDR2 YNFKEQ. The CDR3 is CASSQVTGGQETQYF. Written as DNA, the CDR3 is TGTGCCAGCAGCCAAGTTACGGGGGGGCAAGAGACCCAGTACTTC.

This clone was counted a single time. The chain is built from TRBV30 and TRBJ2-7, with D possibly called TRBD1 or TRBD2 (6 bases each). The CDR3 is made up of 12 amino acids. Germline CDR1 is GTSNPN and CDR2 is SVGIG (reference sequence). CDR3 coding DNA: TGTGCGTGGGGGGCAGGCCGCTACGAGCAGTACTTC. It is translated as CAWGAGRYEQYF.

The chain carries TRBV3-1 (or the pseudogene TRBV3-2) and TRBJ1-1; unclear D gene. The CDR3 is 15 residues long. Germline loops: CDR1 LGHDT, CDR2 YNNKEL (reference sequence). Deletions cut 0 bases from V and 1 base from J, with 9 bases between. For the CDR3, the DNA is TGTGCCAGCAGCCAAGATCGGAGAAAGAACACTGAAGCTTTCTTT. This sequence encodes CASSQDRRKNTEAFF.

The chain uses TRBV12-5 and TRBJ2-5; 8 bases line up with TRBD1. J was trimmed by 1 base and V by 5 bases; bases with no gene match: 6. The germline gives CDR1 LGHNT, CDR2 FRNRAP. CDR3 length equals 15 residues. CDR3 bases: TGTGCTAGTGGTACGTACGGGACAGGCCAAGAGACCCAGTACTTC. Its translation is CASGTYGTGQETQYF.

The chain's CDR3 is CASSLGGRGWAEAFF. DNA of the CDR3: TGCGCCAGCAGCCTAGGGGGCCGGGGTTGGGCTGAAGCTTTCTTT. The chain has TRBV5-1 and TRBJ1-1, with TRBD1 identical over 7 bases. Germline assignment: CDR1 SGHRS and CDR2 YFSETQ. The CDR3 is made up of 15 amino acids. Trimming at V came to 4 bases and at J to 6 bases, leaving 12 bases not matched to a gene.

This clone was seen repeatedly, ten times or more. The chain couples TRBV19 to TRBJ1-1; D may be TRBD1 (6 bases). Per germline, CDR1 LNHDA and CDR2 SQIVND (reference sequence). V lost 4 bases and J 1 base, leaving 13 bases between the germline ends. This CDR3 comprises 15 residues. CDR3 DNA: TGTGCCAGTAGTAGTCGAGGACAGAAGAACACTGAAGCTTTCTTT. Translated: CASSSRGQKNTEAFF.

The chain has TRBV7-2 and TRBJ1-5; perhaps TRBD1 as D (6 bases). V was trimmed by 4 bases and J by 0 bases, leaving 16 bases between them. The CDR3 is 17 amino acids. CDR1 and CDR2 (germline): SGHTA, FQGNSA. The DNA for the CDR3 is TGTGCCAGCAGCTCCCCGTTGGGGGCCCTTAGCAATCAGCCCCAGCATTTT. Its translation is CASSSPLGALSNQPQHF.

This clone was seen a single time. CDR3 sequence reads: CASSHEGFEAFF. Here the CDR3 DNA reads TGTGCCAGCAGCCACGAGGGCTTTGAAGCTTTCTTT. This chain uses TRBV5-4 with TRBJ1-1; no definite D call. V lost 4 bases and J 7 bases, leaving 11 bases between the germline ends. This CDR3 has 12 residues. The germline CDR1 and CDR2 sequences are SGHNT and YYREEE (reference sequence).

V is TRBV5-4 and J is TRBJ2-7, with TRBD1 as a possible D gene (5 bases). The CDR3 is made up of 15 amino acids. Germline lookup yields CDR1 SGHNT and CDR2 YYREEE (reference sequence). Trimming shortened V by 4 bases and J by 2 bases, and 16 bases separated the two germline ends. DNA of the CDR3: TGTGCCAGCAGCCAGGGAACACATAATGCCTACGAGCAGTACTTC. It yields the protein CASSQGTHNAYEQYF.